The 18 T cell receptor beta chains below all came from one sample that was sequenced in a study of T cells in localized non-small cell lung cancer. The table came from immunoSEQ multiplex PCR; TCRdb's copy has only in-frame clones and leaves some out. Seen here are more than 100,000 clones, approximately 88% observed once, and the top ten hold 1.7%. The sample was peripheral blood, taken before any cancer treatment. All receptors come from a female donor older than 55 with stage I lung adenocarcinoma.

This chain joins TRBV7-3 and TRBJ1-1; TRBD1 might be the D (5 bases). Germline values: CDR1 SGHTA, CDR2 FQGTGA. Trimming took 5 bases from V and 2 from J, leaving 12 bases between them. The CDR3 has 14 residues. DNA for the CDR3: TGTGCCAGCAGCCCCGGGGGAGCCAACACTGAAGCTTTCTTT. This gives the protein CASSPGGANTEAFF.

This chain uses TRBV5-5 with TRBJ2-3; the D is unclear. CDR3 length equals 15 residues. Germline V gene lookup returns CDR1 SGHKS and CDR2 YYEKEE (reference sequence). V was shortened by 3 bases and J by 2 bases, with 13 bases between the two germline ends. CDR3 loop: CASSSTPRVTDTQYF. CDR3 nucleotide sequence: TGTGCCAGCAGCTCGACCCCAAGAGTCACAGATACGCAGTATTTT. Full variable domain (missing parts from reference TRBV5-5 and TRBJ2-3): DAGVTQSPTHLIKTRGQQVTLRCSPISGHKSVSWYQQVLGQGPQFIFQYYEKEERGRGNFPDRFSARQFPNYSSELNVNALLLGDSALYLCASSSTPRVTDTQYFGPGTRLTVL.

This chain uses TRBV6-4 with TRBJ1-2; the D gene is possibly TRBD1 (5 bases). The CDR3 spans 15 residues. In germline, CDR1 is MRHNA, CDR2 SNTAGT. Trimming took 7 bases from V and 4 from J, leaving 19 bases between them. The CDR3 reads CASTLVHGAGYGYTF. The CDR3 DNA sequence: TGTGCCAGCACCCTTGTCCATGGGGCGGGCTATGGCTACACCTTC.

The CDR3 DNA follows: TGCGCCAGCAGTCAATCGGAAACGAACACCGGGGAGCTGTTTTTT. It codes for CASSQSETNTGELFF. The gene calls are TRBV23-1 and TRBJ2-2; no definite D call. TRBV23-1 is an ORF, with its function uncertain. There are 15 residues in the CDR3. Trimming took 0 bases from V and 0 from J, leaving 5 bases between them.

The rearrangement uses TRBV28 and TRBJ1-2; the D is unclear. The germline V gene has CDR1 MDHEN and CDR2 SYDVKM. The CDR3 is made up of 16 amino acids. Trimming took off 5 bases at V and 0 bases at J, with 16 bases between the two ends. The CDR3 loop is CASSPYSWTANYGYTF. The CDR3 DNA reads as TGTGCCAGCAGTCCCTACTCCTGGACGGCTAACTATGGCTACACCTTC.

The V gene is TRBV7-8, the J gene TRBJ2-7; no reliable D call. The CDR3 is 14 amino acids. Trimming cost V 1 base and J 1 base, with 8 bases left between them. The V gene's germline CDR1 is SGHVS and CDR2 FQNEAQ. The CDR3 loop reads CASSLGAHSYEQYF. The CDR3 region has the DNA TGTGCCAGCAGCTTAGGGGCCCATTCCTACGAGCAGTACTTC.

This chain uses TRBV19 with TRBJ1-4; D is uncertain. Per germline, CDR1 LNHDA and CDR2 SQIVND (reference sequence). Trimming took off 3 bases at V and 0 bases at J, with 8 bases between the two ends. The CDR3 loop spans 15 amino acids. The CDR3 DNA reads TGTGCCAGTAGTATTTTGGGATCAACTAATGAAAAACTGTTTTTT. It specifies CASSILGSTNEKLFF.

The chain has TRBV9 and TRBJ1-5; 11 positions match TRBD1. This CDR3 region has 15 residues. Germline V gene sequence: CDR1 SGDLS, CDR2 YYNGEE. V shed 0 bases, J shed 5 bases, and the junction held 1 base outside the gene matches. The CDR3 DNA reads TGTGCCAGCAGCGTAGGGACAGGGGGCGATCAGCCCCAGCATTTT. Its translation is CASSVGTGGDQPQHF.

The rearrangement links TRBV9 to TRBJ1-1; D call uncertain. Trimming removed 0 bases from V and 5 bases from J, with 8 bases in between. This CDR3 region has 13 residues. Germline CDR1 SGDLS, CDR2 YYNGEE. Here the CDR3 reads CASSVGVRTEAFF. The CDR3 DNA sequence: TGTGCCAGCAGCGTAGGGGTCCGGACTGAAGCTTTCTTT.

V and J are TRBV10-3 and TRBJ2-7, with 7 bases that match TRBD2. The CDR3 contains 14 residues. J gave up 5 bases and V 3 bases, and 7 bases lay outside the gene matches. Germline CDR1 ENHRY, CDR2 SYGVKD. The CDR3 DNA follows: TGTGCCATCAGTGACCCGGGAGGAGAGGACGAGCAGTACTTC. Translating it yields CAISDPGGEDEQYF.

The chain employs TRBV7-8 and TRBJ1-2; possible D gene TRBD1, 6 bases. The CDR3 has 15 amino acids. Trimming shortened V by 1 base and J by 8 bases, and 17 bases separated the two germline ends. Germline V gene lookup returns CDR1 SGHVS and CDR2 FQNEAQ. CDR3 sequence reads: CASSLDVAGGPGYTF. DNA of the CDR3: TGTGCCAGCAGCTTAGACGTGGCCGGGGGGCCAGGCTACACCTTC.

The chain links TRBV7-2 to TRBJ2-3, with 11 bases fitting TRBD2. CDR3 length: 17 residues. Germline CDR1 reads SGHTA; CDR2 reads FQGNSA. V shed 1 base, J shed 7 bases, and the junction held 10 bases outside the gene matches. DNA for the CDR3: TGTGCCAGCAGCTTAGAGGCTAGCGGGAGGATAACTCATACGCAGTATTTT. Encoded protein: CASSLEASGRITHTQYF.

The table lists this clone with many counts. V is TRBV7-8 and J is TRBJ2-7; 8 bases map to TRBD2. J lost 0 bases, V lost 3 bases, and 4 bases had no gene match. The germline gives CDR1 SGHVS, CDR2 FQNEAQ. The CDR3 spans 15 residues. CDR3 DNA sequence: TGTGCCAGCAGCTTCGCTAGCGGGCCCTCCTACGAGCAGTACTTC. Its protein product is CASSFASGPSYEQYF.

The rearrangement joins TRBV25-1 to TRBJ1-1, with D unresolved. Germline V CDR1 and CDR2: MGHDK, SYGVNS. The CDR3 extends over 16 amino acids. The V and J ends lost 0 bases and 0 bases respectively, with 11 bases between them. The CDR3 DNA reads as TGTGCCAGCAGTGAATACCCCGCAGTGATGAACACTGAAGCTTTCTTT. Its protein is CASSEYPAVMNTEAFF. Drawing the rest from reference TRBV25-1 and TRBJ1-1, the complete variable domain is EADIYQTPRYLVIGTGKKITLECSQTMGHDKMYWYQQDPGMELHLIHYSYGVNSTEKGDLSSESTVSRIRTEHFPLTLESARPSHTSQYLCASSEYPAVMNTEAFFGQGTRLTVV.

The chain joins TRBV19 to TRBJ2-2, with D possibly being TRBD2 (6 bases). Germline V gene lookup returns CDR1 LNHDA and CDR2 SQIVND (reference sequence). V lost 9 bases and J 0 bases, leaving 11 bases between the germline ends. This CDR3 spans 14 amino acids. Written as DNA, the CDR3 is TGTGCCAGCTGGGACTTCTCGAACACCGGGGAGCTGTTTTTT. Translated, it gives CASWDFSNTGELFF. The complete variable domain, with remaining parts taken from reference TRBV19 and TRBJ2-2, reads DGGITQSPKYLFRKEGQNVTLSCEQNLNHDAMYWYRQDPGQGLRLIYYSQIVNDFQKGDIAEGYSVSREKKESFPLTVTSAQKNPTAFYLCASWDFSNTGELFFGEGSRLTVL.

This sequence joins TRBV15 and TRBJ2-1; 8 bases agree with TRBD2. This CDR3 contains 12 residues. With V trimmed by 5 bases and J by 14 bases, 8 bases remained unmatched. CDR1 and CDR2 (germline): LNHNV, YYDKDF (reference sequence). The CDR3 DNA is TGTGCCACCAGCGTCGCCCGGGGGGGGGAGTTCTTC. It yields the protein CATSVARGGEFF.

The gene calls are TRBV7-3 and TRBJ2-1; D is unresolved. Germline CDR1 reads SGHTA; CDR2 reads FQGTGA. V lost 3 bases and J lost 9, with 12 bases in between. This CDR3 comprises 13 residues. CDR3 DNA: TGTGCCAGCAGCTTCAGGACCAATAGTGAGCAGTTCTTC. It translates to CASSFRTNSEQFF.

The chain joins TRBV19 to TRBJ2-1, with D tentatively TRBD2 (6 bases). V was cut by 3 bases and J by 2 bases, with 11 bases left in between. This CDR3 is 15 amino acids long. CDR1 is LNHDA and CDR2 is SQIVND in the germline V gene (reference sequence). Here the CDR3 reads CASSIPAGTYNEQFF. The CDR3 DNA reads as TGTGCCAGTAGTATCCCTGCGGGGACCTACAATGAGCAGTTCTTC. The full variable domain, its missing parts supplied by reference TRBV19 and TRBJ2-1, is DGGITQSPKYLFRKEGQNVTLSCEQNLNHDAMYWYRQDPGQGLRLIYYSQIVNDFQKGDIAEGYSVSREKKESFPLTVTSAQKNPTAFYLCASSIPAGTYNEQFFGPGTRLTVL.